Listed below are T cell receptor beta chains from one sample, sequenced in a study of glioma-infiltrating T cells after dendritic cell vaccination. Measured with immunoSEQ multiplex PCR; TCRdb has only the in-frame clones, and not every one. The sample includes 75,000 to 100,000 clones, approximately 80% of them seen just once. Material: blood, obtained before dendritic cell vaccination. These receptor sequences come from a human donor with glioblastoma. Both conserved end residues are part of each CDR3. D genes are given only for firm matches. The size of a clone is reported for some rows only, either as once, few or many, or as a class for expanded clones.

NA | TRBJ1-5 | 15 | NA | TRBV6-1 | CASREKQGFYQPQHF | TGTGCCAGCAGGGAGAAACAGGGATTTTATCAGCCCCAGCATTTT
few | TRBJ1-1 | 14 | NA | TRBV27 | CASSSIDRNTEAFF | TGTGCCAGCAGTTCCATAGACAGGAACACTGAAGCTTTCTTT
NA | TRBJ1-5 | 14 | TRBD1 | TRBV6-1 | CASSPWDRGQPQHF | TGTGCCAGCAGTCCCTGGGACAGGGGTCAGCCCCAGCATTTT
once | TRBJ2-5 | 13 | TRBD2 | TRBV19 | CASTGGALETQYF | TGTGCCAGTACCGGGGGGGCATTAGAGACCCAGTACTTC
NA | TRBJ2-2 | 14 | NA | TRBV27 | CASSYGGRVGELFF | TGTGCCAGCAGTTACGGGGGGCGGGTCGGGGAGCTGTTTTTT
NA | TRBJ2-7 | 14 | NA | TRBV28 | CASSRRGPGYEQYF | TGTGCCAGCAGTCGGAGGGGCCCAGGATACGAGCAGTACTTC
NA | TRBJ2-1 | 15 | NA | TRBV28 | CASIPGGELYNEQFF | TGTGCCAGCATCCCGGGCGGGGAGCTCTACAATGAGCAGTTCTTC
NA | TRBJ2-1 | 15 | TRBD2 | TRBV27 | CASSLFSGRINEQFF | TGTGCCAGCAGTTTATTTAGCGGGAGGATCAATGAGCAGTTCTTC
once | TRBJ1-6 | 15 | NA | TRBV30 | CAWSLRGLGNSPLHF | TGTGCCTGGAGTTTGAGAGGGCTCGGGAATTCACCCCTCCACTTT
NA | TRBJ2-7 | 14 | NA | TRBV15 | CATSRGPSSYEQYF | TGTGCCACCAGCAGAGGCCCAAGCTCCTACGAGCAGTACTTC
NA | TRBJ2-7 | 17 | NA | TRBV10-3 | CAISAALKRGFPYEQYF | TGTGCCATCAGTGCGGCCCTAAAGAGGGGGTTTCCCTACGAGCAGTACTTC
NA | TRBJ2-3 | 15 | TRBD1 | TRBV7-3 | CASRLGTVGGDTQYF | TGTGCCAGCAGGTTGGGGACAGTCGGCGGAGATACGCAGTATTTT
NA | TRBJ2-1 | 18 | TRBD2 | TRBV5-1 | CASSSIPRTSGSHNEQFF | TGCGCCAGCAGCTCCATACCCCGAACTAGCGGGAGTCACAATGAGCAGTTCTTC
few | TRBJ1-4 | 14 | NA | TRBV2 | CASMFRSTNEKLFF | TGTGCCAGTATGTTCAGAAGTACTAATGAAAAACTGTTTTTT